The 22 T cell receptor beta chains below all came from one sample that was sequenced in a study of glioma-infiltrating T cells after dendritic cell vaccination. Clones were sequenced by immunoSEQ multiplex PCR, and TCRdb holds only the in-frame ones, with some missing. The sample has under 100,000 clones; approximately 81% are singletons. The sequencing used blood, collected before dendritic cell vaccination. The source is a human donor with glioblastoma.

The chain has TRBV20-1 and TRBJ2-5, with TRBD2 as a possible D gene (5 bases). The DNA end lines up better with TRBJ2-7; the J call may be wrong. The CDR3 totals 11 residues. CDR1 DFQATT and CDR2 SNEGSKA come from the germline V gene (reference sequence). The CDR3 is CKTGKAYEQYF. Here the CDR3 DNA reads TGCAAGACCGGGAAAGCCTACGAGCAGTACTTC.

The chain joins TRBV10-2 to TRBJ2-7; 7 bases are a match to TRBD2. Germline-derived CDR1 and CDR2 are WSHSY and SAAADI. The ends lost 0 bases at V and 3 bases at J; junction bases unmatched: 2. The CDR3 spans 14 residues. For the CDR3, the DNA is TGCGCCAGCAGTGAGTCCCCTAGCGGCTACGAGCAGTACTTC. Its protein product is CASSESPSGYEQYF.

The rearrangement joins TRBV4-2 to TRBJ2-1; D is unclear. CDR1 is LGHNA and CDR2 is YNFKEQ in the germline V gene. The CDR3 sequence is 14 residues long. Trimming removed 0 bases from V and 4 bases from J, with 7 bases in between. In nucleotides, the CDR3 is TGTGCCAGCAGCCAAGATGAGATATACAATGAGCAGTTCTTC. Encoded protein: CASSQDEIYNEQFF.

This clone has just a few counts. As DNA, the CDR3 is TGTGCCAGTAGGGTAGCGGGAAGCTCCTACAATGAGCAGTTCTTC. Protein sequence: CASRVAGSSYNEQFF. The rearrangement links TRBV19 to TRBJ2-1; 8 nucleotides match TRBD2. This CDR3 contains 15 residues. Germline V gene sequence: CDR1 LNHDA, CDR2 SQIVND (reference sequence). With 6 bases clipped from V and 0 bases from J, the junction kept 4 bases outside the gene matches.

The rearrangement links TRBV19 to TRBJ2-7; 9 bases are a match to TRBD1. The ends lost 6 bases at V and 4 bases at J; junction bases unmatched: 4. The V gene's germline CDR1 is LNHDA and CDR2 SQIVND (reference sequence). The CDR3 extends over 13 amino acids. The CDR3 reads CASSVTGGYEQYF. The CDR3 bases are TGTGCCAGTAGCGTGACAGGGGGATACGAGCAGTACTTC.

This clone was picked up a small number of times. This sequence joins TRBV5-4 and TRBJ2-7, with D perhaps TRBD2 (7 bases). CDR3 length: 14 residues. V was shortened by 4 bases and J by 5 bases, with 16 bases between the two germline ends. Germline V CDR1 and CDR2: SGHNT, YYREEE (reference sequence). CDR3 region: CASSDPGGNNEQYF. In nucleotides, the CDR3 is TGTGCCAGCAGCGACCCGGGGGGCAACAACGAGCAGTACTTC.

This clone has a single count. The V call is TRBV6-5, the J call TRBJ1-2; TRBD1 aligns across 12 bases. V lost 6 bases, J lost 2 bases, and 4 bases stayed unmatched. CDR1 is MNHEY, CDR2 SVGAGI, per germline. This CDR3 region has 15 residues. The CDR3 sequence is CASSRGQGANYGYTF. CDR3 bases: TGTGCCAGCAGCAGGGGACAGGGGGCGAACTATGGCTACACCTTC.

This chain connects TRBV30 to TRBJ2-5; D possibly corresponds to TRBD2 (6 bases). The J call could be wrong; TRBJ2-7 is a better fit for the DNA end. Germline lookup yields CDR1 GTSNPN and CDR2 SVGIG (reference sequence). This CDR3 region has 16 residues. Here the CDR3 DNA reads TGTGCCTGGAGTGGGCCGGGCCGGGAGAACGCCTACGAGCAGTACTTC. It specifies CAWSGPGRENAYEQYF.

J is TRBJ2-7 and V is TRBV6-6, with 9 bases lining up with TRBD1. V trimming: 4 bases; J trimming: 2 bases; junction bases outside the gene matches: 6. The V gene's germline CDR1 is MNHNY and CDR2 SVGAGI (reference sequence). This CDR3 region has 15 residues. Here the CDR3 DNA reads TGTGCCAGCAGTTCCTCCGGGACAGGGACCTACGAGCAGTACTTC. Its translation: CASSSSGTGTYEQYF.

The rearrangement links TRBV7-6 to TRBJ2-7, with 7 bases fitting TRBD2. The trim removed 3 bases at V and 6 bases at J, leaving 5 bases unmatched. The germline gives CDR1 SGHVS, CDR2 FNYEAQ. CDR3 length: 13 amino acids. CDR3 in amino acids: CASSLGGVREQYF. CDR3 nucleotide sequence: TGTGCCAGCAGCTTGGGAGGGGTCCGCGAGCAGTACTTC. The whole variable domain, remainder taken from reference TRBV7-6 and TRBJ2-7, is GAGVSQSPRYKVTKRGQDVALRCDPISGHVSLYWYRQALGQGPEFLTYFNYEAQQDKSGLPNDRFSAERPEGSISTLTIQRTEQRDSAMYRCASSLGGVREQYFGPGTRLTVT.

The V and J genes are TRBV30 and TRBJ2-1; 9 nucleotides agree with TRBD1. CDR1 and CDR2 (germline): GTSNPN, SVGIG (reference sequence). V trimming: 8 bases; J trimming: 0 bases; junction bases outside the gene matches: 2. The CDR3 consists of 13 residues. The CDR3 DNA sequence: TGTGCCGGGACAGGGTCCTCCTACAATGAGCAGTTCTTC. The encoded protein is CAGTGSSYNEQFF. Supplemented by reference TRBV30 and TRBJ2-1, the full variable domain reads SQTIHQWPATLVQPVGSPLSLECTVEGTSNPNLYWYRQAAGRGLQLLFYSVGIGQISSEVPQNLSASRPQDRQFILSSKKLLLSDSGFYLCAGTGSSYNEQFFGPGTRLTVL.

The J gene is TRBJ2-3, the V gene TRBV4-3; 12 nucleotides line up with TRBD2. Germline V lookup: CDR1 LGHNA, CDR2 YSLEER. Trimming took 4 bases from V and 0 from J; bases not matched to a gene: 2. The CDR3 runs to 16 residues. CDR3 loop: CASSLLAGGSTDTQYF. In nucleotides, the CDR3 is TGCGCCAGCAGCCTTCTAGCGGGAGGGAGCACAGATACGCAGTATTTT.

The rearrangement uses TRBV19 and TRBJ1-2, with TRBD1 matching over 9 bases. The J segment lost 4 bases and the V segment lost 3 bases, leaving 15 bases of the junction unmatched. CDR1 and CDR2 (germline): LNHDA, SQIVND (reference sequence). The CDR3 has 18 residues. The CDR3 sequence is CASSILDRGGGRPYGYTF. The CDR3 region has the DNA TGTGCCAGTAGTATCCTGGACAGGGGTGGGGGACGACCCTATGGCTACACCTTC.

This clone turned up a few times. The J gene is TRBJ2-7, the V gene TRBV5-1, with D tentatively TRBD1 (5 bases). CDR1 and CDR2 from the germline V gene are SGHRS and YFSETQ. The CDR3 extends over 15 amino acids. V lost 0 bases and J 3 bases, leaving 13 bases between the germline ends. This CDR3 reads CASSLEAGSIYEQYF. CDR3 bases: TGCGCCAGCAGCTTGGAGGCAGGGTCGATCTACGAGCAGTACTTC.

V gene TRBV6-6 combines with J gene TRBJ1-4; D may be TRBD1 (6 bases). The ends were cut back, 2 bases at V and 4 bases at J, with 8 bases in the middle. The CDR3 is 14 amino acids. The V gene's germline CDR1 is MNHNY and CDR2 SVGAGI (reference sequence). The CDR3 protein is CASSYAGVNEKLFF. The CDR3 DNA follows: TGTGCCAGCAGTTACGCAGGGGTTAATGAAAAACTGTTTTTT.

V gene TRBV7-2 combines with J gene TRBJ2-5; TRBD1 matches 7 bases. This CDR3 contains 13 residues. Germline V gene lookup returns CDR1 SGHTA and CDR2 FQGNSA. V lost 5 bases to trimming and J lost 5 bases; unmatched junction nucleotides: 5. This chain's CDR3 is CASSTGTVETQYF. The CDR3 region has the DNA TGTGCCAGCAGCACCGGGACAGTCGAGACCCAGTACTTC.

The V and J genes are TRBV6-6 and TRBJ2-7; D unclear. The CDR3 sequence is 12 residues long. V shed 6 bases and J shed 5 bases, with 11 bases lying between them. Looked up from germline, CDR1 is MNHNY and CDR2 is SVGAGI (reference sequence). The CDR3 loop is CASSLLTNEQYF. For the CDR3, the DNA is TGTGCCAGCAGCCTTCTCACTAACGAGCAGTACTTC.

This clone was picked up a small number of times. This chain connects TRBV5-5 to TRBJ2-7, with D perhaps TRBD1 (5 bases). The CDR3 is made up of 11 amino acids. The ends were cut back, 0 bases at V and 7 bases at J, with 5 bases in the middle. Germline CDR1 reads SGHKS; CDR2 reads YYEKEE (reference sequence). In DNA form, the CDR3 reads TGTGCCAGCAGCTTGGAGGGGGAGCAGTACTTC. It translates to CASSLEGEQYF.

The chain carries TRBV5-1 and TRBJ1-4; D is uncertain. The CDR3 extends over 16 amino acids. The V gene lost 0 bases and the J gene lost 11 bases, with 20 bases spanning the gap. From germline, CDR1 is SGHRS and CDR2 YFSETQ. Here the CDR3 reads CASSLEGSSLGGKLFF. CDR3 sequence (DNA): TGCGCCAGCAGCTTGGAAGGCAGCTCCCTAGGCGGGAAACTGTTTTTT.

CDR3 protein: CASSLELASTDTQYF. The CDR3, as DNA: TGTGCCAGCAGCTTGGAACTAGCTAGCACAGATACGCAGTATTTT. This chain links TRBV5-4 with TRBJ2-3; the D gene is possibly TRBD2 (6 bases). Germline loops: CDR1 SGHNT, CDR2 YYREEE (reference sequence). Trimming left V 0 bases short and J 0 bases short, with 8 bases between. The CDR3 consists of 15 residues.

V is TRBV7-9 and J is TRBJ2-1; 9 bases are shared with TRBD2. Looked up from germline, CDR1 is SEHNR and CDR2 is FQNEAQ (reference sequence). The J segment lost 6 bases and the V segment lost 5 bases, leaving 8 bases of the junction unmatched. The CDR3 is made up of 15 amino acids. CDR3: CASSVTSGGPNEQFF. The CDR3 DNA is TGTGCCAGCAGCGTGACTAGCGGAGGACCCAATGAGCAGTTCTTC.

The J gene is TRBJ1-1, the V gene TRBV10-3; 7 nucleotides match TRBD1. V trimming: 6 bases; J trimming: 1 base; junction bases outside the gene matches: 5. Germline CDR1 ENHRY, CDR2 SYGVKD. This CDR3 has 14 residues. Here the CDR3 reads CAIRAGTANTEAFF. DNA for the CDR3: TGTGCCATCAGAGCCGGGACAGCGAACACTGAAGCTTTCTTT.